This TCR beta chain was sequenced during a study of cytomegalovirus exposure and HLA in healthy donors. On this clone: Antigen specificity is unknown.

Whole-study results and caveats: The study had only CMV serostatus as immune exposure information.

Researchers ran the PCR with 60 Vbeta and 13 Jbeta primers. The protocol was immunoSEQ multiplex PCR, while the TCRdb copy is restricted to in-frame clones and leaves out a portion. The sample carries 35,000 to 40,000 clones, more than 50% recorded once. Sequences were obtained from PBMCs. The TCR was taken from a woman in her 40s in good health and CMV-seropositive.

CDR3 amino acids: CASSLPRGKETQYF. The CDR3 DNA reads as TGCGCCAGCAGCTTGCCCAGGGGGAAAGAGACCCAGTACTTC. V is TRBV5-1 and J is TRBJ2-5; 7 bases map to TRBD1. Trimming cost V 1 base and J 3 bases; bases outside gene matches: 3. There are 14 residues in the CDR3. Germline V CDR1 and CDR2: SGHRS, YFSETQ.